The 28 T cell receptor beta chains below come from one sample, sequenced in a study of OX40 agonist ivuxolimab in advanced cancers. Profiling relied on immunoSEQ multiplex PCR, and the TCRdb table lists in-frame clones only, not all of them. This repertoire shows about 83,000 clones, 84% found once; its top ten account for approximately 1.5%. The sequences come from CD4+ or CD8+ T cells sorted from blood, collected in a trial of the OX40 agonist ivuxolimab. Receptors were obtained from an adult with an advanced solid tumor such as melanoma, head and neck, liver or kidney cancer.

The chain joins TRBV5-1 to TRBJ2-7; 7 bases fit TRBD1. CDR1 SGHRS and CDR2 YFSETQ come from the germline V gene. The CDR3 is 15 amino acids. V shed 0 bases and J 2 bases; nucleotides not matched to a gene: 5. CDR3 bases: TGCGCCAGCAGCTTGGATGGACAGGACCCCTACGAGCAGTACTTC. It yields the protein CASSLDGQDPYEQYF.

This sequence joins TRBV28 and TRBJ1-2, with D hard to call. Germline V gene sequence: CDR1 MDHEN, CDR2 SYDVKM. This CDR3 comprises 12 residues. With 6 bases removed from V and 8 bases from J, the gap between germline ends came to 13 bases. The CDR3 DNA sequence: TGTGCCAGCAGGATTCGGGTCTCCGGCTACACCTTC. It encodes CASRIRVSGYTF.

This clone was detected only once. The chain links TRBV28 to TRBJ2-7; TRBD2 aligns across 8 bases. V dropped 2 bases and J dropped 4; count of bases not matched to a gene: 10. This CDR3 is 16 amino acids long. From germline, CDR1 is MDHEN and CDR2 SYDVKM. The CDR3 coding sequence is TGTGCCAGCAGTTTAGGGTCGGGGGGGGCCGGTTACGAGCAGTACTTC. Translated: CASSLGSGGAGYEQYF.

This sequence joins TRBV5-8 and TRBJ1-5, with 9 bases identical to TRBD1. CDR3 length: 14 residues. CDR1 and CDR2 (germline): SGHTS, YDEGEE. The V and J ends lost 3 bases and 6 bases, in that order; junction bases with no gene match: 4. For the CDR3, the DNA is TGTGCCAGCAGCTCGGGACAGGGAGGTCAGCCCCAGCATTTT. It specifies CASSSGQGGQPQHF. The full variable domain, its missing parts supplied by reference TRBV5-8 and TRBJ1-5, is EAGVTQSPTHLIKTRGQQATLRCSPISGHTSVYWYQQALGLGLQFLLWYDEGEERNRGNFPPRFSGRQFPNYSSELNVNALELEDSALYLCASSSGQGGQPQHFGDGTRLSIL.

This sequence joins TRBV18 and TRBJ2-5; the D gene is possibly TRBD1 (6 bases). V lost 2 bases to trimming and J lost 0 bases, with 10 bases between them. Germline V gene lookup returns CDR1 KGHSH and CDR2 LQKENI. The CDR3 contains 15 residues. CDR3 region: CASSPTTGYQETQYF. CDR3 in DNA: TGTGCCAGCTCACCAACCACAGGGTACCAAGAGACCCAGTACTTC.

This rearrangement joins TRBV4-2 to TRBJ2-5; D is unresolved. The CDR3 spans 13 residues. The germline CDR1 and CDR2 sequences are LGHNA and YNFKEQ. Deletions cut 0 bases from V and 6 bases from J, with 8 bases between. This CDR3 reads CASSQDVRQTQYF. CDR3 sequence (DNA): TGTGCCAGCAGCCAAGATGTCAGGCAGACCCAGTACTTC.

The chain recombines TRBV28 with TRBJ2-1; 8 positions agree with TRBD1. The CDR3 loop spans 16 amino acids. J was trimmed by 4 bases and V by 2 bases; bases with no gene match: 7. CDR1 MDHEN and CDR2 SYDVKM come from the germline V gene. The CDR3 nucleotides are TGTGCCAGCAGTTTAGGCACAGGGGGGCGGTACAATGAGCAGTTCTTC. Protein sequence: CASSLGTGGRYNEQFF.

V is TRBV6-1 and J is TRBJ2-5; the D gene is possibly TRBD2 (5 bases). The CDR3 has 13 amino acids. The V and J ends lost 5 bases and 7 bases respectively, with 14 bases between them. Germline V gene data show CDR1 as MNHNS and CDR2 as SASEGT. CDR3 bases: TGTGCCAGCAGTCCCCAGTCCCGGGGGACCCAGTACTTC. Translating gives CASSPQSRGTQYF.

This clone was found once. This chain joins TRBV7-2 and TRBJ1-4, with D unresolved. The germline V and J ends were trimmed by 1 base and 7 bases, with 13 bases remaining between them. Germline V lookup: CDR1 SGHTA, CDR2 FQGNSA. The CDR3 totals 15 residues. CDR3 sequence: CASSLVSSGGEKLFF. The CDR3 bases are TGTGCCAGCAGCTTAGTCTCGTCAGGCGGTGAAAAACTGTTTTTT.

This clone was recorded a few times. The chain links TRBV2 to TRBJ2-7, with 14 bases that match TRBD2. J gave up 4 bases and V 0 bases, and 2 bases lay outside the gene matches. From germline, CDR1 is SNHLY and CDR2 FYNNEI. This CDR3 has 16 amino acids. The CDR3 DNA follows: TGTGCCAGCAGTGAAGCTCGGACTAGCGGGGGGTACGAGCAGTACTTC. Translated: CASSEARTSGGYEQYF.

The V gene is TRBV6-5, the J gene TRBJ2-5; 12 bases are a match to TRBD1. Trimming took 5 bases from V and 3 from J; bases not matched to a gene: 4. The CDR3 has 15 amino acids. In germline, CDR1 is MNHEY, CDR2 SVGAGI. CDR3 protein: CASSTGQGAKETQYF. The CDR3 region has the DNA TGTGCCAGCAGTACGGGACAGGGGGCCAAAGAGACCCAGTACTTC.

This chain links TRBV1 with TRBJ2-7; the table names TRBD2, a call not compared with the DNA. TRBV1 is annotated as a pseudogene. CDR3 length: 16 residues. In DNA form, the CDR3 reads TGCACCAGCAGCCAAGAGACTTTGAGGGACTCCTACGAGCAGTACTTC. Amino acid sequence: CTSSQETLRDSYEQYF.

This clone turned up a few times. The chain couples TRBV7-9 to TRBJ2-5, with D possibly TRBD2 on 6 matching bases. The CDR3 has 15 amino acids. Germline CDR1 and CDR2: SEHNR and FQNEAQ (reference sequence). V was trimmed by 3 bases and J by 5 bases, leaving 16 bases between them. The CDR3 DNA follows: TGTGCCAGCAGCTTGGGGGGAGTTGCGGCGGAGACCCAGTACTTC. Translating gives CASSLGGVAAETQYF.

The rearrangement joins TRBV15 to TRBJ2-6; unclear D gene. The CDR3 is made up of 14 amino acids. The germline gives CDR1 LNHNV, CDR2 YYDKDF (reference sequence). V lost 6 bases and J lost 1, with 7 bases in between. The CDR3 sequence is CATREGSGANVLTF. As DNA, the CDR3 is TGTGCCACCAGAGAAGGTTCTGGGGCCAACGTCCTGACTTTC.

In nucleotides, the CDR3 is TGTGCCAGCAGCCCTAACGAGGCAATCTACGAGCAGTACTTC. This sequence encodes CASSPNEAIYEQYF. This chain joins TRBV5-5 and TRBJ2-7; D is undetermined. Germline CDR1 SGHKS, CDR2 YYEKEE (reference sequence). The CDR3 sequence is 14 residues long. V was shortened by 4 bases and J by 3 bases, with 14 bases between the two germline ends.

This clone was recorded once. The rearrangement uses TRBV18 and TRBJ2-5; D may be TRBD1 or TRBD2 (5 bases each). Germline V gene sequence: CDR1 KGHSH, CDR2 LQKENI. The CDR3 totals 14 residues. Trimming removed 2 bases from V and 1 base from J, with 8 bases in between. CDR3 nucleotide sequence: TGTGCCAGCTCACCAGAGGGACCCCAAGAGACCCAGTACTTC. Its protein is CASSPEGPQETQYF.

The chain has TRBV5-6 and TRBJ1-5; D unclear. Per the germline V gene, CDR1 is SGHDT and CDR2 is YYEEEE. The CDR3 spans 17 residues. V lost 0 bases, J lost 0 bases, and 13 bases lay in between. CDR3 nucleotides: TGTGCCAGCAGCTTGGGACCGCCCAGCTATAGCAATCAGCCCCAGCATTTT. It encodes CASSLGPPSYSNQPQHF.

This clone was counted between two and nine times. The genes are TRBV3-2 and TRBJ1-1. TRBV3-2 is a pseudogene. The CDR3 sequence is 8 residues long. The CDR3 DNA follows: TGTGCCAGCAGCCCCGCTTTCTTT. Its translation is CASSPAFF.

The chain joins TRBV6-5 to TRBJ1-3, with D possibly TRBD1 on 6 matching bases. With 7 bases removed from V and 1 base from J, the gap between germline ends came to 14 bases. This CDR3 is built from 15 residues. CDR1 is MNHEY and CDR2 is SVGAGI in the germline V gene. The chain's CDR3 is CASMDRRVSGNTIYF. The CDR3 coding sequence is TGTGCCAGCATGGACAGACGCGTATCTGGAAACACCATATATTTT.

This chain's CDR3 is CASSLGTSGTDTQYF. As DNA, the CDR3 is TGTGCCAGCAGCTTGGGGACTAGCGGCACAGATACGCAGTATTTT. This chain uses TRBV5-4 with TRBJ2-3; 9 nucleotides agree with TRBD2. Germline values: CDR1 SGHNT, CDR2 YYREEE (reference sequence). V shed 0 bases and J 1 base; nucleotides not matched to a gene: 0. The CDR3 extends over 15 amino acids.

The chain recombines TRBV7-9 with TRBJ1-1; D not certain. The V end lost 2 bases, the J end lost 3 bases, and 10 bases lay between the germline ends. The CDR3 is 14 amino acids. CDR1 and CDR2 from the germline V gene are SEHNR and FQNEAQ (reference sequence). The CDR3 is CASSLSALHTEAFF. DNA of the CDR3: TGTGCCAGCAGCTTAAGTGCTTTGCACACTGAAGCTTTCTTT.

The CDR3 here is CASTPSEQYF. CDR3 in DNA: TGTGCCAGTACCCCGTCCGAGCAGTACTTC. The chain uses TRBV28 and TRBJ2-7; no reliable D call. V lost 9 bases and J lost 6, with 9 bases in between. Germline values: CDR1 MDHEN, CDR2 SYDVKM. This CDR3 is 10 amino acids long.

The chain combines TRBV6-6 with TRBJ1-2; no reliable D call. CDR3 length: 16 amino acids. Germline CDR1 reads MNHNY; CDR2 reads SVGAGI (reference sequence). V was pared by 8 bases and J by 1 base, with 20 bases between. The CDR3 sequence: CASHLNPRSNNYGYTF. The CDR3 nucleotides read TGTGCCAGCCACCTCAACCCTCGAAGTAATAACTATGGCTACACCTTC.

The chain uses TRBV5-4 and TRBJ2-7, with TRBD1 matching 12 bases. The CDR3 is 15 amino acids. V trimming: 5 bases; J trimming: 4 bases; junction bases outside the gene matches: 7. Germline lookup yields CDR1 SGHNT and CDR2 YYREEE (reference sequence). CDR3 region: CASRGPGQGAYEQYF. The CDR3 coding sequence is TGTGCCAGCAGGGGGCCGGGACAGGGGGCGTACGAGCAGTACTTC.

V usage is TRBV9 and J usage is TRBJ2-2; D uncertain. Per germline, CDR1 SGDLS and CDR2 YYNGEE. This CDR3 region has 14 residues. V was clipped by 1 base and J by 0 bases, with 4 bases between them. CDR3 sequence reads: CASSVHTNTGELFF. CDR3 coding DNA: TGTGCCAGCAGCGTACACACGAACACCGGGGAGCTGTTTTTT.

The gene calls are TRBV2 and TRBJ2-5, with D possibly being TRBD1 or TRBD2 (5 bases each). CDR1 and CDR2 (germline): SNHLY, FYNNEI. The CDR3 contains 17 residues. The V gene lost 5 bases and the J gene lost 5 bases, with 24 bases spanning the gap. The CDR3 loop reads CASSTEGGILWGETQYF. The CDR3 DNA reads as TGTGCCAGCAGTACCGAAGGTGGCATCCTGTGGGGGGAGACCCAGTACTTC.

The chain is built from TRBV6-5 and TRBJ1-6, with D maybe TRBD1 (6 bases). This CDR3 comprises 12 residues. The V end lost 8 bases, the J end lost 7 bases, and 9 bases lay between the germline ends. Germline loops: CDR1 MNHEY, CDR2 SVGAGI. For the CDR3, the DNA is TGTGCCAGCGGACAGTCAAATTCACCCCTCCACTTT. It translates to CASGQSNSPLHF.

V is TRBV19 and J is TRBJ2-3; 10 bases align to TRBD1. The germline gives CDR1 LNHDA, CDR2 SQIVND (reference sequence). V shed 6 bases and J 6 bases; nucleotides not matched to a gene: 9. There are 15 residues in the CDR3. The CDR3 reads CASSPTGGTRDTQYF. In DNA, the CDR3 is TGTGCCAGTAGCCCGACAGGGGGCACGAGGGATACGCAGTATTTT.